These 9 T cell receptor beta chains were all obtained from the same sample, sequenced in a study of T-cell memory formation after mild COVID-19. In TCRdb, the 5' RACE reads were re-called with MiXCR into one record per CDR3 protein. The sample includes about 560,000 distinct CDR3 sequences, roughly 22% seen only once; the top ten take around 9.2%. Specimen: PBMCs or a T cell subset sorted from them (not recorded which). The receptors were sampled from an adult woman who had mild COVID-19 (a few samples of this study predate the infection). Cell type and time point are not known.

The V and J genes are TRBV7-2 and TRBJ1-2, with TRBD1 matching 7 bases. From germline, CDR1 is SGHTA and CDR2 FQGNSA. The CDR3 is 13 residues long. The ends lost 7 bases at V and 4 bases at J; junction bases unmatched: 6. The CDR3 nucleotides are TGTGCCAGCAATAAGGGGGCTGGCTATGGCTACACCTTC. Its translation: CASNKGAGYGYTF.

There are a few counts of this clonotype. The chain uses TRBV6-2 or TRBV6-3 and TRBJ2-1; D call uncertain. Germline-derived CDR1 and CDR2 are MNHEY and SVGEGT. This CDR3 comprises 11 residues. Trimming took 3 bases from V and 10 from J, leaving 7 bases between them. The CDR3 here is CASSYGWEQFF. Written as DNA, the CDR3 is TGTGCCAGCAGTTATGGGTGGGAGCAGTTCTTC.

This clonotype was counted a few times. The chain has TRBV6-2 or TRBV6-3 and TRBJ2-1, with 9 bases lining up with TRBD1. In germline, CDR1 is MNHEY, CDR2 SVGEGT. The ends lost 6 bases at V and 9 bases at J; junction bases unmatched: 12. The CDR3 length is 15 residues. CDR3 region: CASRRGQGGKSEQFF. In DNA, the CDR3 is TGTGCCAGCAGAAGGGGACAGGGAGGTAAGAGTGAGCAGTTCTTC.

The V and J genes are TRBV3-1 and TRBJ2-1; TRBD1 agrees at 9 bases. CDR1 and CDR2 (germline): LGHDT, YNNKEL (reference sequence). V lost 3 bases and J lost 3; bases outside the gene matches: 6. The CDR3 runs 16 residues. CDR3 DNA: TGTGCCAGCAGCCAGGCATGGACAGGGGACTACAATGAGCAGTTCTTC. This gives the protein CASSQAWTGDYNEQFF.

The chain couples TRBV27 to TRBJ1-2; D call uncertain. Trimming took 6 bases from V and 2 from J, leaving 10 bases between them. Germline assignment: CDR1 MNHEY and CDR2 SMNVEV (reference sequence). The CDR3 is made up of 13 amino acids. The CDR3 nucleotides are TGTGCCAGCAGGGCGACACTGAACTATGGCTACACCTTC. This translates into CASRATLNYGYTF.

This clonotype was counted only a few times. J is TRBJ1-2 and V is TRBV4-2; possibly TRBD1 for D (5 bases). The CDR3 runs to 14 residues. The V and J ends lost 0 bases and 4 bases respectively, with 9 bases between them. Germline V CDR1 and CDR2: LGHNA, YNFKEQ. CDR3 in DNA: TGTGCCAGCAGCCAAGATGGGGCCCTCTATGGCTACACCTTC. This encodes CASSQDGALYGYTF.

In its sample, this clonotype was seen a few times. This chain joins TRBV6-6 and TRBJ1-2; 11 bases map to TRBD1. Losses at the gene ends were 7 bases for V and 5 bases for J; bases not matched to a gene: 9. The CDR3 covers 15 residues. Per the germline V gene, CDR1 is MNHNY and CDR2 is SVGAGI (reference sequence). The CDR3 sequence is CASTRDRGKAYGYTF. Here the CDR3 DNA reads TGTGCCAGCACCCGGGACAGGGGGAAGGCATATGGCTACACCTTC.

The rearrangement uses TRBV4-3 and TRBJ2-2; 7 bases match TRBD1. Germline values: CDR1 LGHNA, CDR2 YSLEER. The CDR3 is 17 amino acids. V gave up 1 base and J gave up 3 bases; unmatched junction bases: 8. CDR3 DNA: TGCGCCAGCAGCCAAGGGTCGGGACAGTCTCACACCGGGGAGCTGTTTTTT. Protein sequence: CASSQGSGQSHTGELFF.

This clonotype was detected only a few times. The J gene is TRBJ2-7, the V gene TRBV30; TRBD2 is a possible D gene (5 bases). The CDR3 has 14 residues. Germline values: CDR1 GTSNPN, CDR2 SVGIG (reference sequence). V was trimmed by 8 bases and J by 0 bases, leaving 17 bases between them. The CDR3 DNA sequence: TGTGCCAGCGAATCGAGGGTAAGCTCCTACGAGCAGTACTTC. This sequence encodes CASESRVSSYEQYF.